The following is a T cell receptor beta chain sequence with its context. Recruits, aged about 18 to 100 years, lived in about two dozen US areas. Participant-reported clinical history was the basis for cohort assignment. This specimen comes from a study of blood T cell repertoires in COVID-19. Study in general: Some COVID-19 samples were acute and others convalescent; all came from the United States, Italy and Spain. From T cells, B-cell-depleted T cells, or PBMCs came the material, which was cDNA or gDNA.

CDR3 length: 15 amino acids. Germline-derived CDR1 and CDR2 are KGHSH and LQKENI. Trimming removed 1 base from V and 3 bases from J, with 10 bases in between. Method: immunoSEQ multiplex PCR; TCRdb's copy keeps in-frame clones and lacks some. The sample lists about 320,000 clones; about 85% were seen once. The receptor comes from a woman aged 25 to 39 who had recovered from COVID-19. Material: PBMCs or T cells enriched from blood (not recorded which). The chain couples TRBV18 to TRBJ1-5; the D gene is possibly TRBD1 (5 bases). DNA for the CDR3: TGTGCCAGCTCACCACAGGACACTGACAATCAGCCCCAGCATTTT. It specifies CASSPQDTDNQPQHF.